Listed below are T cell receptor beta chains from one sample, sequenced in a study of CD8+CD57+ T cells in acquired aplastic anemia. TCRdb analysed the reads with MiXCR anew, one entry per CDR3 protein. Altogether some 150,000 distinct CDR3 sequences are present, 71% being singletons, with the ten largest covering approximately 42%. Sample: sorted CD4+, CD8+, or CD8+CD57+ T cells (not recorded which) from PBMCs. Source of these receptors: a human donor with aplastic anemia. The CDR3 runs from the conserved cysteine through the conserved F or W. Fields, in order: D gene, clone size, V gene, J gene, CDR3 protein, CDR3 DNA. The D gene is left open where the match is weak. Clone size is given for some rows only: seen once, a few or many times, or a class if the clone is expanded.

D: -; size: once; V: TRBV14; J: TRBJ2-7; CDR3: CASSQQTAVNEQYF; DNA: TGTGCCAGCAGCCAACAGACAGCGGTAAACGAGCAGTACTTC
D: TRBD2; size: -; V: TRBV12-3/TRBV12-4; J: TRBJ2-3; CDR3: CASSLGTSGTRGTDTQYF; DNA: TGTGCCAGCAGTTTAGGGACTAGCGGGACGCGGGGCACAGATACGCAGTATTTT
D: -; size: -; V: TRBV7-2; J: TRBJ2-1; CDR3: CASSPRGTEQFF; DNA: TGTGCCAGCAGCCCTCGAGGAACTGAGCAGTTCTTC
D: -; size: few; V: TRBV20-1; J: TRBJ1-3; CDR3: CSASRGNTIYF; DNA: TGCAGTGCTAGCCGGGGAAACACCATATATTTT
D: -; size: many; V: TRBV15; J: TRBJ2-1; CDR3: CATSSRMGEQFF; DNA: TGTGCCACCAGCTCACGTATGGGTGAGCAGTTCTTC
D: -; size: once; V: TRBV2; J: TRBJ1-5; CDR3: CASGVQQRNQPQHF; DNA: TGTGCCAGCGGGGTCCAACAGCGCAATCAGCCCCAGCATTTT
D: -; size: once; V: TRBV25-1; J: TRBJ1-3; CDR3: CASREPNSGNTIYF; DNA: TGTGCCAGCAGGGAGCCAAACTCTGGAAACACCATATATTTT
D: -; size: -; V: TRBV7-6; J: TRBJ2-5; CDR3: CASSPLVTQYF; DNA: TGTGCCAGCAGCCCCCTTGTGACCCAGTACTTC
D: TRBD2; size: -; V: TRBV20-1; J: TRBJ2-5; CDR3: CSARETGGRETQYF; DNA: TGCAGTGCTAGAGAAACGGGGGGGAGGGAGACCCAGTACTTC
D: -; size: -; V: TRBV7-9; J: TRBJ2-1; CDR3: CASSLVSSGEQFF; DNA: TGTGCCAGCAGCTTAGTGTCCTCCGGGGAGCAGTTCTTC
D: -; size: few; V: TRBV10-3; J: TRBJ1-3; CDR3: CAAVPGDYLSGNTIYF; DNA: TGTGCCGCCGTACCGGGAGACTATCTATCGGGAAACACCATATATTTT
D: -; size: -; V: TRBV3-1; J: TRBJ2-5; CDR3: CASSHSHQETQYF; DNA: TGTGCCAGCAGCCATTCCCACCAAGAGACCCAGTACTTC
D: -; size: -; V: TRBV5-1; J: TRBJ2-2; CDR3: CASSITGSGELFF; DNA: TGCGCCAGCAGCATAACAGGGTCCGGGGAGCTGTTTTTT
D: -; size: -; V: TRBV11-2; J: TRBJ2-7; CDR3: CASSLWGDEQYF; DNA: TGTGCCAGCAGCTTATGGGGTGACGAGCAGTACTTC
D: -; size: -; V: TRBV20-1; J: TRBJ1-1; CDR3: CSARHAEGTFF; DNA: TGCAGTGCTAGACACGCGGAGGGGACTTTCTTT
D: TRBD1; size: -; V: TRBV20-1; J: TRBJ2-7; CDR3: CSAPRTGGGSEQYF; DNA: TGCAGTGCCCCCCGGACAGGGGGGGGAAGCGAGCAGTACTTC
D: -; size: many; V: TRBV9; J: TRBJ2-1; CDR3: CASSVGGSHYNEQFF; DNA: TGTGCCAGCAGCGTAGGTGGTAGCCACTACAATGAGCAGTTCTTC
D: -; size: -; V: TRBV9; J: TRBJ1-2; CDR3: CASSPGSGPTFPYGYTF; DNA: TGTGCCAGCAGCCCCGGGTCTGGTCCCACTTTTCCTTATGGCTACACCTTC